A selection of T cell receptor beta chains follows, all from one sample in a study of shared clonotypes between healthy human individuals. Method: immunoSEQ multiplex PCR; TCRdb's copy keeps in-frame clones and lacks some. The repertoire holds 1.5 million to 2.5 million clones, with around 96% as singletons. The sample was naive CD8+ T cells sorted from blood. Every receptor here comes from a young man in good health. Each CDR3 is given with its conserved first and last residue. Fields, in order: D gene, V gene, clone size, J gene, CDR3 DNA, CDR3 protein. D genes are given only for firm matches. Clone sizes are given selectively: once, few, many, or a class where the clone is expanded.

>.|TRBV11-2|.|TRBJ2-5
TGTGCCAGCAGCCAGTCCAGGGGAGGTGGGCAAGAGACCCAGTACTTC
CASSQSRGGGQETQYF
>.|TRBV2|.|TRBJ2-1
TGTGCCAGCAGTGACTTGGGTAGAAGGGAGCAGTTCTTC
CASSDLGRREQFF
>.|TRBV10-3|.|TRBJ1-5
TGTGCCATCGGTAGCAATCAGCCCCAGCATTTT
CAIGSNQPQHF
>.|TRBV7-6|.|TRBJ2-2
TGTGCCAGCAGCGCGACCGTGAACACCGGGGAGCTGTTTTTT
CASSATVNTGELFF
>.|TRBV11-2|.|TRBJ2-4
TGTGCCAGCAGCTTAGCCATTTCCGGGTACAGCCACATTCAGTACTTC
CASSLAISGYSHIQYF
>.|TRBV19|once|TRBJ1-1
TGTGCCAGTAGTATACGGGGGTACACTGAAGCTTTCTTT
CASSIRGYTEAFF
>.|TRBV13|.|TRBJ2-5
TGTGCCAGCAGCCGGGGGTCGGGGTCTGGCGAGACCCAGTACTTC
CASSRGSGSGETQYF
>.|TRBV13|.|TRBJ2-3
TGTGCCAGCAGCTTAGGGACAGGAGACACAGATACGCAGTATTTT
CASSLGTGDTDTQYF
>TRBD1|TRBV6-5|.|TRBJ2-7
TGTGCCAGCAGTTACTCCGGGACAGGGGCGTCCTACGAGCAGTACTTC
CASSYSGTGASYEQYF
>.|TRBV30|.|TRBJ2-7
TGTGCCTGGAGAGGGGATACCTACGAGCAGTACTTC
CAWRGDTYEQYF
>TRBD2|TRBV15|.|TRBJ2-1
TGTGCCACCAGCAGACCGACCTCTAGCGGGAGTGACTATGAGCAGTTCTTC
CATSRPTSSGSDYEQFF
>.|TRBV9|.|TRBJ1-1
TGTGCCAGCAGCGGCCCCCAAAGTTCCACTGAAGCTTTCTTT
CASSGPQSSTEAFF
>.|TRBV19|.|TRBJ2-7
TGTGCCAGTAGTACCTTTTTGGCCTACGAGCAGTACTTC
CASSTFLAYEQYF
>TRBD2|TRBV5-1|.|TRBJ2-7
TGCGCCAGCAGCTTGGGACCCCTAGCGGGAGCCTACGAGCAGTACTTC
CASSLGPLAGAYEQYF
>.|TRBV4-1|.|TRBJ2-6
TGCGCCAGCAGCCAAGGGTTAGGGGCAGGGGCCAACGTCCTGACTTTC
CASSQGLGAGANVLTF
>.|TRBV7-9|.|TRBJ1-1
TGTGCCAGCAGTCCCTTCACAGGCAACACTGAAGCTTTCTTT
CASSPFTGNTEAFF
>.|TRBV6-5|.|TRBJ2-7
TGTGCCAGCAGTTACGGGCTAGCGACTTATTACGAGCAGTACTTC
CASSYGLATYYEQYF
>.|TRBV5-5|once|TRBJ2-2
TGTGCCAGCAGCATCACAGGGTCCGGGGAGCTGTTTTTT
CASSITGSGELFF
>.|TRBV2|once|TRBJ2-3
TGTGCCAGCAGTGAAGGAATCGGCGGGGGCACAGATACGCAGTATTTT
CASSEGIGGGTDTQYF
>TRBD2|TRBV7-2|.|TRBJ2-3
TGTGCCAGCAGCCCAGCGGGAGAGATAGATACGCAGTATTTT
CASSPAGEIDTQYF
>.|TRBV4-3|.|TRBJ1-2
TGCGCCAGCAGCCAAGATGGAGGCAGTTTCTTAGACTATGGCTACACCTTC
CASSQDGGSFLDYGYTF
>.|TRBV11-2|.|TRBJ2-2
TGTGCCAGCAGCCAAACGCAGGGACCCGGGGAGCTGTTTTTT
CASSQTQGPGELFF
>TRBD2|TRBV7-6|.|TRBJ2-6
TGTGCCAGCAGCTTCGGACTAGCGGGAGGGTCTGGGGCCAACGTCCTGACTTTC
CASSFGLAGGSGANVLTF
>.|TRBV19|.|TRBJ1-3
TGTGCCAGTAGTATAGATGGAAGCTCTGGAAACACCATATATTTT
CASSIDGSSGNTIYF
>TRBD1|TRBV7-2|.|TRBJ2-1
TGTGCCAGCAGCTCTCCGCCGGGACAGCATGAGCAGTTCTTC
CASSSPPGQHEQFF
>.|TRBV14|.|TRBJ2-5
TGTGCCAGCAGCCAAGAGGGGGCCCCCTGGGAGACCCAGTACTTC
CASSQEGAPWETQYF
>.|TRBV27|.|TRBJ2-2
TGTGCCAGCAGTTCCTCCTGGGTAGCGGACTTACTGAACACCGGGGAGCTGTTTTTT
CASSSSWVADLLNTGELFF
>.|TRBV7-6|.|TRBJ1-1
TGTGCCAGCAGCTTAGTAAGGAACACTGAAGCTTTCTTT
CASSLVRNTEAFF
>TRBD2|TRBV5-6|.|TRBJ2-7
TGTGCCAGCAGCCCAGGTGGGACTAGCGGAATCTACGAGCAGTACTTC
CASSPGGTSGIYEQYF
>.|TRBV6-1|.|TRBJ2-3
TGTGCCAGCAGTTTCCTACGCGCCGTCACAGATACGCAGTATTTT
CASSFLRAVTDTQYF
>.|TRBV4-3|once|TRBJ2-1
TGCGCCAGCAGCCAAGATAGAACAACCAATGAGCAGTTCTTC
CASSQDRTTNEQFF
>TRBD1|TRBV10-2|once|TRBJ2-6
TGCGCCAGCATACACCCCCCTAATCGGGACAGCTTCTCTGGGGCCAACGTCCTGACTTTC
CASIHPPNRDSFSGANVLTF
>.|TRBV5-4|.|TRBJ2-7
TGTGCCAGCAGCTTGACGGCGGACTACGAGCAGTACTTC
CASSLTADYEQYF
>TRBD2|TRBV7-2|.|TRBJ2-3
TGTGCCAGCAGCTTTTCAGCGGGAAACCGCGTGGATACGCAGTATTTT
CASSFSAGNRVDTQYF
>.|TRBV25-1|.|TRBJ2-2
TGTGCCAGCAGTGAATTTGAAACGAGCACCGGGGAGCTGTTTTTT
CASSEFETSTGELFF
>.|TRBV5-1|.|TRBJ2-7
TGCGCCAGCAGCTTGGAAGGGGCCTACGAGCAGTACTTC
CASSLEGAYEQYF
>TRBD2|TRBV4-1|.|TRBJ2-7
TGCGCCAGCAGCCCAGGAGGACTAGCGGGAGCCCACGAGCAGTACTTC
CASSPGGLAGAHEQYF
>.|TRBV7-9|.|TRBJ2-7
TGTGCCAGCAGCTTTAAACTCTACGAGCAGTACTTC
CASSFKLYEQYF
>.|TRBV14|.|TRBJ2-7
TGTGCCAGCAGCCAATTCGCGACAGGATCCTACGAGCAGTACTTC
CASSQFATGSYEQYF
>TRBD1|TRBV28|.|TRBJ2-1
TGTGCCACCGTGACAGGGTCGTCAAATGAGCAGTTCTTC
CATVTGSSNEQFF
>.|TRBV25-1|.|TRBJ1-1
TGTGCCAGCAGTTTGGGGGTCAGCACTGAAGCTTTCTTT
CASSLGVSTEAFF
>TRBD1|TRBV5-1|.|TRBJ2-3
TGCGCCAGCAGCCCCTCCGGGACAGGGGGCTTGGGAAATACGCAGTATTTT
CASSPSGTGGLGNTQYF
>TRBD1|TRBV13|.|TRBJ2-3
TGTGCCAGCAGCTCCGACAGGGGGCAATCAGATACGCAGTATTTT
CASSSDRGQSDTQYF
>.|TRBV30|.|TRBJ2-7
TGTGCCTGGAGGCACCGGGATTACTCCTACGAGCAGTACTTC
CAWRHRDYSYEQYF
>TRBD1|TRBV4-1|once|TRBJ2-7
TGCGCCAGCAGCCACGGACAGGGGAGTTTTAACGAGCAGTACTTC
CASSHGQGSFNEQYF
>.|TRBV6-1|.|TRBJ1-5
TGTGCCAGCAGTCTTGGGAGAAATAGCAATCAGCCCCAGCATTTT
CASSLGRNSNQPQHF
>.|TRBV6-6|.|TRBJ1-5
TGTGCCAGCAGCCACAGCAATATGGGCAATCAGCCCCAGCATTTT
CASSHSNMGNQPQHF
>TRBD1|TRBV7-9|.|TRBJ2-7
TGTGCCAGCAGCTTCCCGACAGGGGGATACGAGCAGTACTTC
CASSFPTGGYEQYF
>TRBD1|TRBV7-9|.|TRBJ2-6
TGTGCCAGCAGCTTGAGGGGGCCTGGGGCCAACGTCCTGACTTTC
CASSLRGPGANVLTF
>.|TRBV5-8|.|TRBJ2-7
TGTGCCAGCAGCTTGCGCAGCTCCTACGAGCAGTACTTC
CASSLRSSYEQYF
>.|TRBV10-3|.|TRBJ1-2
TGTGCCATCAGTGAGTCGGATACAGTCAAGGTTGGCTACACCTTC
CAISESDTVKVGYTF